These 30 T cell receptor beta chains originate from one sample sequenced in a study of blood T cell repertoires in COVID-19. Libraries were prepared by immunoSEQ multiplex PCR; TCRdb keeps only in-frame clonotypes and omits some of them. The sample lists approximately 250,000 clones; about 90% were seen once. The specimen was PBMCs or T cells enriched from blood (not recorded which). The receptor source for this set is a young woman with acute COVID-19.

The chain combines TRBV6-1 with TRBJ2-1, with D maybe TRBD1 (6 bases). The CDR3 contains 12 residues. Germline loops: CDR1 MNHNS, CDR2 SASEGT. V lost 5 bases and J 4 bases, leaving 6 bases between the germline ends. Here the CDR3 reads CASSQGYNEQFF. The CDR3 DNA follows: TGTGCCAGCAGTCAGGGGTACAATGAGCAGTTCTTC.

Only one count was recorded for this clone. The CDR3 DNA reads TGTGCCAGCAGTTTTACTAGCTCCAAGCAGTTCTTC. Residues: CASSFTSSKQFF. This sequence joins TRBV12-3 or TRBV12-4 and TRBJ2-1; a weak D match, TRBD2 (6 bases). Trimming removed 3 bases from V and 11 bases from J, with 11 bases in between. The CDR3 consists of 12 residues.

This clone was picked up one time. V is TRBV7-2 and J is TRBJ2-3, with D possibly TRBD2 on 5 matching bases. Germline V CDR1 and CDR2: SGHTA, FQGNSA. V lost 0 bases, J lost 2 bases, and 12 bases lay in between. CDR3 length: 16 amino acids. The CDR3 protein is CASSLAGAVPTDTQYF. The CDR3 DNA sequence: TGTGCCAGCAGCTTAGCGGGAGCGGTCCCCACAGATACGCAGTATTTT.

The CDR3 loop reads CASSLREDTEAFF. CDR3 sequence (DNA): TGTGCCAGCAGCTTAAGGGAGGACACTGAAGCTTTCTTT. This chain uses TRBV7-3 with TRBJ1-1; D is unresolved. The germline V gene has CDR1 SGHTA and CDR2 FQGTGA. The CDR3 runs 13 residues. The V end lost 1 base, the J end lost 3 bases, and 6 bases lay between the germline ends.

The chain employs TRBV5-6 and TRBJ2-3; 8 nucleotides line up with TRBD2. The germline V gene has CDR1 SGHDT and CDR2 YYEEEE. CDR3 length: 16 residues. V trimming: 0 bases; J trimming: 1 base; junction bases outside the gene matches: 4. CDR3 nucleotide sequence: TGTGCCAGCAGCTTGGGTGCTAGCGGGCGCACAGATACGCAGTATTTT. This codes for CASSLGASGRTDTQYF.

Worth noting for this clone: The same CDR3 arises from other DNA sequences in this sample as well. This chain connects TRBV4-3 to TRBJ1-4, with 11 bases identical to TRBD1. Trimming at V came to 3 bases and at J to 7 bases, leaving 1 base not matched to a gene. The germline gives CDR1 LGHNA, CDR2 YSLEER. The CDR3 is 14 residues long. The CDR3 nucleotides are TGCGCCAGCAGCCAGGGACAGGGGGGTGAAAAACTGTTTTTT. It translates to CASSQGQGGEKLFF.

Only one count was recorded for this clone. The chain couples TRBV11-2 to TRBJ2-1; 7 positions match TRBD1. The germline gives CDR1 SGHAT, CDR2 FQNNGV. With V trimmed by 0 bases and J by 2 bases, 4 bases remained unmatched. The CDR3 spans 16 residues. The chain's CDR3 is CASSLEGQKAYNEQFF. The DNA for the CDR3 is TGTGCCAGCAGCTTAGAGGGACAGAAAGCCTACAATGAGCAGTTCTTC.

This chain links TRBV18 with TRBJ2-5; TRBD2 might be the D (5 bases). Between the trimmed V and J ends, which lost 6 bases and 0 bases, there was a span of 8 bases. Germline CDR1 is KGHSH and CDR2 is LQKENI. The CDR3 sequence is 13 residues long. The CDR3 loop is CASSRVYQETQYF. As DNA, the CDR3 is TGTGCCAGCTCGCGGGTTTACCAAGAGACCCAGTACTTC.

The rearrangement links TRBV14 to TRBJ2-2; TRBD2 matches at 8 bases. CDR3 size: 16 residues. The trim removed 3 bases at V and 4 bases at J, leaving 7 bases unmatched. Germline V gives CDR1 SGHDN, CDR2 FVKESK. The CDR3 spells CASSQAGTSLTGELFF. The CDR3 bases are TGTGCCAGCAGCCAGGCCGGGACTAGTCTCACCGGGGAGCTGTTTTTT.

The chain is built from TRBV24-1 and TRBJ2-7, with 8 nucleotides matching TRBD1. The CDR3 length is 13 residues. Losses at the gene ends were 4 bases for V and 7 bases for J; bases not matched to a gene: 5. From germline, CDR1 is KGHDR and CDR2 SFDVKD. CDR3 region: CATSERTGNEQYF. The DNA for the CDR3 is TGTGCCACCAGTGAAAGGACAGGGAATGAGCAGTACTTC.

This clone was seen a handful of times. The rearrangement joins TRBV19 to TRBJ2-6; 8 nucleotides agree with TRBD1. V trimming: 11 bases; J trimming: 2 bases; junction bases outside the gene matches: 8. This CDR3 region has 15 residues. From germline, CDR1 is LNHDA and CDR2 SQIVND (reference sequence). DNA of the CDR3: TGTGCCGCTAGCCCGGACAGGGCTGGGGCCAACGTCCTGACTTTC. It codes for CAASPDRAGANVLTF.

The J gene is TRBJ2-3, the V gene TRBV5-8, with a weak D call TRBD1 (7 bases). The V gene's germline CDR1 is SGHTS and CDR2 YDEGEE. V was pared by 2 bases and J by 3 bases, with 10 bases between. This CDR3 is 14 amino acids long. For the CDR3, the DNA is TGTGCCAGCAGCTTCTCAGGGGGGACAGATACGCAGTATTTT. It is translated as CASSFSGGTDTQYF.

This chain uses TRBV9 with TRBJ2-1; 8 nucleotides align to TRBD1. Germline CDR1 SGDLS, CDR2 YYNGEE. Trimming at V came to 0 bases and at J to 4 bases, leaving 9 bases not matched to a gene. The length of the CDR3 is 17 residues. Written as DNA, the CDR3 is TGTGCCAGCAGCGTAGATGAAGGGACAGGAGGGTACAATGAGCAGTTCTTC. It codes for CASSVDEGTGGYNEQFF.

The chain couples TRBV27 to TRBJ2-1; TRBD2 agrees at 14 bases. V lost 5 bases, J lost 6 bases, and 3 bases stayed unmatched. The CDR3 sequence is 15 residues long. CDR1 is MNHEY and CDR2 is SMNVEV in the germline V gene (reference sequence). DNA of the CDR3: TGTGCCAGCAGTCCGGGACTAGCGGGAGTCAATGAGCAGTTCTTC. Protein sequence: CASSPGLAGVNEQFF.

The V call is TRBV5-4, the J call TRBJ2-1, with 7 bases fitting TRBD2. The CDR3 is made up of 14 amino acids. CDR1 and CDR2 (germline): SGHNT, YYREEE (reference sequence). Trimming took 4 bases from V and 4 from J; bases not matched to a gene: 5. The CDR3 protein is CASSLSGTYNEQFF. The CDR3 region has the DNA TGTGCCAGCAGCCTGAGCGGGACGTACAATGAGCAGTTCTTC.

This clone was counted a single time. The chain links TRBV7-8 to TRBJ2-7, with 7 nucleotides matching TRBD1. J gave up 3 bases and V 1 base, and 0 bases lay outside the gene matches. Germline V gives CDR1 SGHVS, CDR2 FQNEAQ. There are 13 residues in the CDR3. Written as DNA, the CDR3 is TGTGCCAGCAGCTTAGACAGGGGCTACGAGCAGTACTTC. As protein: CASSLDRGYEQYF.

This chain joins TRBV4-2 and TRBJ2-1; 9 nucleotides match TRBD2. The V gene end was trimmed by 4 bases and the J gene end by 0 bases; junction bases not matched to a gene: 19. The germline gives CDR1 LGHNA, CDR2 YNFKEQ. There are 21 residues in the CDR3. DNA for the CDR3: TGTGCCAGCAGCCGTAAATTTGGTGCTAGCGGGATGACAGACTCCTACAATGAGCAGTTCTTC. It yields the protein CASSRKFGASGMTDSYNEQFF.

The CDR3 DNA reads as TGTGCCACCAGTGATTCTAGCGGGGCGGGCTACGAGCAGTACTTC. Translating gives CATSDSSGAGYEQYF. V is TRBV24-1 and J is TRBJ2-7, with 9 bases lining up with TRBD2. Germline V lookup: CDR1 KGHDR, CDR2 SFDVKD. This CDR3 comprises 15 residues. V was pared by 2 bases and J by 3 bases, with 4 bases of the junction left unmatched.

The chain uses TRBV27 and TRBJ2-1; no clear D. From germline, CDR1 is MNHEY and CDR2 SMNVEV (reference sequence). The CDR3 length is 12 residues. V lost 2 bases, J lost 7 bases, and 6 bases lay in between. CDR3 DNA: TGTGCCAGCAGTTTAAACGGGAATGAGCAGTTCTTC. Translating gives CASSLNGNEQFF.

The chain recombines TRBV6-2 or TRBV6-3 with TRBJ2-3, with D unclear. V was pared by 0 bases and J by 6 bases, with 7 bases between. The germline V gene has CDR1 MNHEY and CDR2 SVGEGT. CDR3 length: 13 amino acids. The CDR3 DNA reads TGTGCCAGCAGTTACTCCCTTTTGGATACGCAGTATTTT. The encoded protein is CASSYSLLDTQYF.

This clone was observed a few times. The rearrangement uses TRBV19 and TRBJ2-2; D possibly corresponds to TRBD1 (5 bases). The V gene's germline CDR1 is LNHDA and CDR2 SQIVND (reference sequence). This CDR3 comprises 14 residues. Trimming left V 5 bases short and J 3 bases short, with 10 bases between. The CDR3 DNA reads TGTGCCAGTAGTTCGACAGTCTACACCGGGGAGCTGTTTTTT. Translating gives CASSSTVYTGELFF.

CDR3 region: CSASRDSPLHF. The CDR3, as DNA: TGCAGTGCGAGCCGGGATTCACCCCTCCACTTT. The chain joins TRBV20-1 to TRBJ1-6, with no clear D. Germline V lookup: CDR1 DFQATT, CDR2 SNEGSKA (reference sequence). The CDR3 has 11 amino acids. V lost 6 bases to trimming and J lost 8 bases, with 8 bases between them.

This clone was observed a handful of times. The gene calls are TRBV6-5 and TRBJ2-7, with a weak D call TRBD2 (6 bases). Trimming removed 3 bases at V and 0 bases at J, with 12 bases between. CDR1 MNHEY and CDR2 SVGAGI come from the germline V gene. The CDR3 runs 15 residues. CDR3 nucleotide sequence: TGTGCCAGCAGTTATGATAGCGGCAACTCCTACGAGCAGTACTTC. This gives the protein CASSYDSGNSYEQYF.

The V gene is TRBV5-1, the J gene TRBJ2-1, with 9 bases identical to TRBD1. Germline CDR1 is SGHRS and CDR2 is YFSETQ. The CDR3 loop spans 15 amino acids. The junction had 10 bases not matched to a gene; V was cut back by 4 bases and J by 8 bases. The CDR3 sequence: CASSLGTDRGHEQFF. Written as DNA, the CDR3 is TGCGCCAGCAGCCTGGGTACGGACAGGGGCCATGAGCAGTTCTTC.

J is TRBJ2-6 and V is TRBV29-1; 14 bases are a match to TRBD2. There are 18 residues in the CDR3. V lost 7 bases and J lost 0; bases outside the gene matches: 8. Germline V gene lookup returns CDR1 SQVTM and CDR2 ANQGSEA. DNA for the CDR3: TGCAGCGCTGGACTAGCGGGAGGCATAGCCTCTGGGGCCAACGTCCTGACTTTC. It encodes CSAGLAGGIASGANVLTF.

The table lists this clone with a count of one. The CDR3 DNA reads as TGTGCCAGCAAATGCCAGGGGGCATGGGAGACCCAGTACTTC. It is translated as CASKCQGAWETQYF. The chain combines TRBV21-1 with TRBJ2-5; the table's D call, TRBD1, was not checked against the DNA. TRBV21-1 is a known pseudogene. The CDR3 runs to 14 residues.

V and J are TRBV27 and TRBJ2-7; 9 bases line up with TRBD2. V was clipped by 1 base and J by 0 bases; unmatched bases: 7. The CDR3 extends over 17 amino acids. In germline, CDR1 is MNHEY, CDR2 SMNVEV (reference sequence). The CDR3 loop is CASSLYGAGGNSYEQYF. Here the CDR3 DNA reads TGTGCCAGCAGTTTATATGGGGCGGGAGGGAACTCCTACGAGCAGTACTTC.

This clone was detected only once. This chain links TRBV5-6 with TRBJ1-2, with D unresolved. The V end was cut by 4 bases, the J end by 11 bases, with 12 bases between. Germline V gene lookup returns CDR1 SGHDT and CDR2 YYEEEE. CDR3 length: 11 amino acids. CDR3: CASSPGGPYTF. Written as DNA, the CDR3 is TGTGCCAGCAGCCCTGGTGGGCCTTACACCTTC.

This clone is a singleton in its sample. The genes are TRBV6-5 and TRBJ2-3; D gene unclear. The ends were cut back, 5 bases at V and 0 bases at J, with 9 bases in the middle. The CDR3 runs 14 residues. Germline CDR1 and CDR2: MNHEY and SVGAGI. The CDR3 DNA reads as TGTGCCAGCAGTCCGGGTCTTAGCACAGATACGCAGTATTTT. Protein sequence: CASSPGLSTDTQYF.

The V call is TRBV7-3, the J call TRBJ2-3; the match to TRBD1 covers 9 bases. Germline V gene data show CDR1 as SGHTA and CDR2 as FQGTGA. V dropped 3 bases and J dropped 5; count of bases not matched to a gene: 6. The CDR3 consists of 15 residues. The CDR3: CASSFTGGAEDTQYF. The CDR3 DNA reads as TGTGCCAGCAGCTTCACAGGGGGCGCAGAAGATACGCAGTATTTT.